This T cell receptor (beta chain) was sequenced during a study of monozygotic twins with cystic fibrosis. Regarding this clone: Its antigen is still unknown.

Study findings and constraints: Monozygotic CF twins shared more identical nucleotide clonotypes than unrelated patients. V usage most resembled the co-twin in 13 of 16 pairs. Low clonality (median approximately 0.0095) suggested a mostly naive repertoire.

Here immunoSEQ multiplex PCR was the method, and the copy in TCRdb shows in-frame clones only, minus some. The repertoire holds tens of thousands of clones, with around 96% as singletons. The V end was cut by 2 bases, the J end by 3 bases, with 5 bases between. Germline CDR1 is SGHTA and CDR2 is FQGNSA. The CDR3 consists of 12 residues. This TCR was sampled from a girl aged 2 to 10 with cystic fibrosis. This sequence joins TRBV7-2 and TRBJ2-7; D remains unclear. Sequencing was carried out using blood. The CDR3 DNA reads TGTGCCAGCAGCTTAAGTGTCTACGAGCAGTACTTC. As protein: CASSLSVYEQYF.